The TCR beta chain described here comes from a study of blood T cell repertoires in COVID-19. About the research overall: Acute and convalescent COVID-19 specimens originated in the United States, Italy and Spain. Sources were T cells, B-cell-depleted T cells, or PBMCs; the material itself was cDNA or gDNA.

Authors' processing steps: Reference gene primer amplification in the assay estimated nucleated cell counts. Sequenced by immunoSEQ multiplex PCR; TCRdb stores in-frame clones only, minus some. The D gene and trimming were derived from the DNA, and the V and J assignments and clone size from that table. The sample lists approximately 300,000 clones, around 89% seen once, with about 4.6% in the top ten. The sample comprised peripheral blood. The TCR was taken from a man aged 40-49 years with acute or convalescent COVID-19.

The DNA for the CDR3 is TGTGCCACCAGCAGAGATCGGACAGGGCCGAACACCGGGGAGCTGTTTTTT. Its protein is CATSRDRTGPNTGELFF. The V gene is TRBV15, the J gene TRBJ2-2, with 8 bases fitting TRBD1. The CDR3 extends over 17 amino acids. Unmatched junction bases numbered 3, after V lost 0 bases and J lost 0 bases. Germline V gives CDR1 LNHNV, CDR2 YYDKDF (reference sequence).